This TCR beta chain appears in the sequencing data of a study of blood T cell repertoires in COVID-19. About the research overall: Samples of COVID-19 (acute and convalescent) were obtained from the United States, Italy and Spain. Sources were T cells, B-cell-depleted T cells, or PBMCs; the material itself was cDNA or gDNA.

As processed by the authors: Amplification of reference gene primers provided the estimated nucleated cell counts. Produced via immunoSEQ multiplex PCR; TCRdb's table is partial and in-frame only. V and J calls and clone size are copied from that table; D and trimming were computed from the DNA. The sample includes 130,000 to 150,000 clones, more than 75% of them seen just once. The CDR3 runs 16 residues. Germline loops: CDR1 SGHRS, CDR2 YFSETQ. Losses at the gene ends were 0 bases for V and 7 bases for J; bases not matched to a gene: 10. This chain uses TRBV5-1 with TRBJ1-1, with TRBD1 matching over 9 bases. Sequences were obtained from peripheral blood. This receptor was taken from a human donor with acute or convalescent COVID-19. The donor label of this sample is uncertain. CDR3 nucleotides: TGCGCCAGCAGCTTGGCCGGGACAGGGATAAAAAATGAAGCTTTCTTT. This sequence encodes CASSLAGTGIKNEAFF. Complete variable domain (other parts from reference TRBV5-1 and TRBJ1-1): KAGVTQTPRYLIKTRGQQVTLSCSPISGHRSVSWYQQTPGQGLQFLFEYFSETQRNKGNFPGRFSGRQFSNSRSEMNVSTLELGDSALYLCASSLAGTGIKNEAFFGQGTRLTVV.